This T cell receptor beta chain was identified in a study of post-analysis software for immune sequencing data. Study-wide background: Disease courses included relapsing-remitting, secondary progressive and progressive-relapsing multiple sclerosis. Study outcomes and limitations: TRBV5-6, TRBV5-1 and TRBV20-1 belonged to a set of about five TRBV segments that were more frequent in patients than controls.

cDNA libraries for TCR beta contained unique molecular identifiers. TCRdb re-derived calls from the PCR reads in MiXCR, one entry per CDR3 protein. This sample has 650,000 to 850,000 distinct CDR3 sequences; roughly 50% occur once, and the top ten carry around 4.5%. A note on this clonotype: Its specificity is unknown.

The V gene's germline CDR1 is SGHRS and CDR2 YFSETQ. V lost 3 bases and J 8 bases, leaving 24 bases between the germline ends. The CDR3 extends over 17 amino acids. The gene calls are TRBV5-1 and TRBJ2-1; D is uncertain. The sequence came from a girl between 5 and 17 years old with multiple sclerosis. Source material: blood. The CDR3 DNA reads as TGCGCCAGCAGCTCTAACCGCTTGGGCCCCCCGCACGATGAGCAGTTCTTC. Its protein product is CASSSNRLGPPHDEQFF.